Described below is a single T cell receptor beta chain sequence and its context. Its cognate antigen is unknown. Using immunoSEQ multiplex PCR, the repertoire was profiled, and TCRdb retains in-frame clones only, with some absent. Here the sample spans roughly 140,000 clones, approximately 91% being singletons. The source of the sample is a study of T cell responses to AZD1222 COVID-19 vaccine. Overall study results and limits: Only six or seven AZD1222 recipients tested seropositive at baseline.

This TCR derives from an adult in good health. This specimen consisted of peripheral blood, obtained on day 0 of AZD1222 vaccination.

This chain's CDR3 is CSASPHEQFF. The DNA of the CDR3 is TGCAGTGCTAGTCCCCATGAGCAGTTCTTC. The V gene is TRBV20-1, the J gene TRBJ2-1, with D unclear. Deletions cut 3 bases from V and 8 bases from J, with 5 bases between. The CDR3 is 10 amino acids. Germline loops: CDR1 DFQATT, CDR2 SNEGSKA (reference sequence).